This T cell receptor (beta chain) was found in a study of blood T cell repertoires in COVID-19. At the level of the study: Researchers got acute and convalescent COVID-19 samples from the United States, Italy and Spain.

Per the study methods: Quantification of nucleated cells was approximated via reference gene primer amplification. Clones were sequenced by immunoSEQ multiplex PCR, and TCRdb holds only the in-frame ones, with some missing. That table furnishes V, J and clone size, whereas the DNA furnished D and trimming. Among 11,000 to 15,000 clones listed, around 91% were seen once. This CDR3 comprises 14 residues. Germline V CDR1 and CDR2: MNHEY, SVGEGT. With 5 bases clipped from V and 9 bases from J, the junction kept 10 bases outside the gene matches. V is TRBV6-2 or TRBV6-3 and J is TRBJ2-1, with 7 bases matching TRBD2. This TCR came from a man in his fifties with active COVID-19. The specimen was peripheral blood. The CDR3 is CASSLLAVRGEQFF. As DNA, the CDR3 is TGTGCCAGCAGTCTGCTAGCGGTAAGAGGTGAGCAGTTCTTC.